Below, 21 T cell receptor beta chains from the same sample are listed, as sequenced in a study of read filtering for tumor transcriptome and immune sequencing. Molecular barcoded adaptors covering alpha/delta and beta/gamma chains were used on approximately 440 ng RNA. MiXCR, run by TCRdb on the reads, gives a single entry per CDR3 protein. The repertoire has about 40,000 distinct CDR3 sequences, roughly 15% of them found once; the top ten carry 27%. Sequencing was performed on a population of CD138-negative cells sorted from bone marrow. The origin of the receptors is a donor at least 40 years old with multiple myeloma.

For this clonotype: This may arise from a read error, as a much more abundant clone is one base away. The chain's CDR3 is CSARGGQSESQPQHF. The CDR3 region has the DNA TGCAGTGCTAGGGGGGGACAGAGTGAAAGTCAGCCCCAGCATTTT. This chain links TRBV20-1 with TRBJ1-5; 7 nucleotides align to TRBD1. Germline values: CDR1 DFQATT, CDR2 SNEGSKA (reference sequence). Unmatched junction bases numbered 11, after V lost 3 bases and J lost 6 bases. This CDR3 has 15 amino acids.

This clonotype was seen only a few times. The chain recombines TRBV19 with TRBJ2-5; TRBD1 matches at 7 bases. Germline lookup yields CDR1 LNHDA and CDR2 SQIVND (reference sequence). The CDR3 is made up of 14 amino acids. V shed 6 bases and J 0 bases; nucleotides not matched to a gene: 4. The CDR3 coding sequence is TGTGCCAGTAGATTTACAGGGGACCAAGAGACCCAGTACTTC. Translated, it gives CASRFTGDQETQYF. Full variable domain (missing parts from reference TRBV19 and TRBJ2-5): DGGITQSPKYLFRKEGQNVTLSCEQNLNHDAMYWYRQDPGQGLRLIYYSQIVNDFQKGDIAEGYSVSREKKESFPLTVTSAQKNPTAFYLCASRFTGDQETQYFGPGTRLLVL.

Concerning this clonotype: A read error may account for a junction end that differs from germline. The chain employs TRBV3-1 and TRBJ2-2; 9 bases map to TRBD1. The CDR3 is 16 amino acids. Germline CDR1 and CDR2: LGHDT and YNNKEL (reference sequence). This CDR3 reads CANSLGQGVGTGELFF. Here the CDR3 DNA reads TGTGCCAACAGCCTGGGACAGGGCGTTGGCACCGGGGAGCTGTTTTTT.

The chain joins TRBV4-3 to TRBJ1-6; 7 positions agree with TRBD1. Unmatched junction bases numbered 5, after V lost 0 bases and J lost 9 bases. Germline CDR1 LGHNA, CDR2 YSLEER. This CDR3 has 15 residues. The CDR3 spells CASSQERQGFSPLHF. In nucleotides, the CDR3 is TGCGCCAGCAGCCAAGAACGACAGGGCTTTTCACCCCTCCACTTT.

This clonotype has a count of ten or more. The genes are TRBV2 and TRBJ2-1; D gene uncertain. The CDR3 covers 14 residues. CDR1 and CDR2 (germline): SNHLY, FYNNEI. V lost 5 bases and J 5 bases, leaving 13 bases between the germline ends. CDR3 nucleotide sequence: TGTGCCAGCAGTCCATCCCCGTCCGACAATGAGCAGTTCTTC. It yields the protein CASSPSPSDNEQFF.

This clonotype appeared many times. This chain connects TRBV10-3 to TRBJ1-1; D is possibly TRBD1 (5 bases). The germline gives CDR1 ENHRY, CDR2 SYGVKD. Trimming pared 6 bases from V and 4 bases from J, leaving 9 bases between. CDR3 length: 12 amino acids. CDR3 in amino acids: CAIRGLGTEAFF. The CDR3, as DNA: TGTGCCATCAGGGGGCTCGGCACTGAAGCTTTCTTT.

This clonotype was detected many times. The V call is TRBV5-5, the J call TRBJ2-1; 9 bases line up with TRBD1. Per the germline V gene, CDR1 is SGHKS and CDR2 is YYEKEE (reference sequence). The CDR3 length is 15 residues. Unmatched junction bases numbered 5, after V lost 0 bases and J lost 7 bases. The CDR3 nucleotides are TGTGCCAGCAGCTTGGCGGACAGGGGCTGGAATGAGCAGTTCTTC. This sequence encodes CASSLADRGWNEQFF.

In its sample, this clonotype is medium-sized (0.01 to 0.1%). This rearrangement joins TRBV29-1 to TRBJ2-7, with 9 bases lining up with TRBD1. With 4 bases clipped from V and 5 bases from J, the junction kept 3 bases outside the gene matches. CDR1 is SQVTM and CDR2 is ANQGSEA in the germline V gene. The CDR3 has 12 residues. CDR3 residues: CSVAGQGNEQYF. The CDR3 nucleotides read TGCAGCGTTGCTGGACAGGGGAACGAGCAGTACTTC.

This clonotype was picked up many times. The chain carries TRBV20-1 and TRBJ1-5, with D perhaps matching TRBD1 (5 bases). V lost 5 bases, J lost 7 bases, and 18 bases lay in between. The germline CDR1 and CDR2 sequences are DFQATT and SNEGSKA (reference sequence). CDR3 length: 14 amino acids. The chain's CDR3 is CSAGGTGPRQPQHF. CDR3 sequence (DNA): TGCAGTGCTGGGGGTACAGGTCCCCGGCAGCCCCAGCATTTT.

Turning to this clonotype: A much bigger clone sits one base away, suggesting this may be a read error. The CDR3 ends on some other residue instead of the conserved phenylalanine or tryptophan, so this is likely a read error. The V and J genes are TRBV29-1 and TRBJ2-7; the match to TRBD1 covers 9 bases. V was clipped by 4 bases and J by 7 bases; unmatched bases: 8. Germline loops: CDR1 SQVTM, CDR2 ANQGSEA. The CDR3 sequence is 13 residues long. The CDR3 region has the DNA TGCAGCGTTGGCGACAGGGGGGCGGGAGAGCAGTACTCC. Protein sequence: CSVGDRGAGEQYS.

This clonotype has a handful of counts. CDR3 coding DNA: TGTGCCAGCAGCTTAGTGGTAGCGGGAGGGTGGTTAGCCAAAAACATTCAGTACTTC. Translated: CASSLVVAGGWLAKNIQYF. The chain links TRBV7-2 to TRBJ2-4; 11 bases map to TRBD2. CDR3 length equals 19 residues. Trimming took 1 base from V and 0 from J; bases not matched to a gene: 8. The germline gives CDR1 SGHTA, CDR2 FQGNSA. The full variable domain, rest sourced from reference TRBV7-2 and TRBJ2-4, is GAGVSQSPSNKVTEKGKDVELRCDPISGHTALYWYRQSLGQGLEFLIYFQGNSAPDKSGLPSDRFSAERTGGSVSTLTIQRTQQEDSAVYLCASSLVVAGGWLAKNIQYFGAGTRLSVL.

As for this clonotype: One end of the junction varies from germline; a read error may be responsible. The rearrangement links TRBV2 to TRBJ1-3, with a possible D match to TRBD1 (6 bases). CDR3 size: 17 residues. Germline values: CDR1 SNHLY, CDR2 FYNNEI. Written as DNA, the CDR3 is TGTGCCAGCAGTGAAGAAGGAGGGGGTTCCTCTGGAAACACCATATATTTC. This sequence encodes CASSEEGGGSSGNTIYF.

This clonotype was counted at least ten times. The CDR3 region is CASSVQGAGELFF. CDR3 nucleotide sequence: TGTGCCAGCAGTGTCCAGGGGGCCGGGGAGCTGTTTTTT. The J gene is TRBJ2-2, the V gene TRBV27; 7 nucleotides align to TRBD1. The CDR3 contains 13 residues. Trimming cost V 5 bases and J 6 bases; bases outside gene matches: 3. Germline CDR1 is MNHEY and CDR2 is SMNVEV (reference sequence).

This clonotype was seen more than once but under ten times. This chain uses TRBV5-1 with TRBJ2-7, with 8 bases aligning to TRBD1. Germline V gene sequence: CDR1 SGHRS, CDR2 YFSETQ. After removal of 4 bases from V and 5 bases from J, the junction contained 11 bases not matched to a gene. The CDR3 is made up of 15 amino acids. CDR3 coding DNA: TGCGCCAGCAGCATTCAGGGGGCAATAGAGGACGAGCAGTACTTC. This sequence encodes CASSIQGAIEDEQYF.

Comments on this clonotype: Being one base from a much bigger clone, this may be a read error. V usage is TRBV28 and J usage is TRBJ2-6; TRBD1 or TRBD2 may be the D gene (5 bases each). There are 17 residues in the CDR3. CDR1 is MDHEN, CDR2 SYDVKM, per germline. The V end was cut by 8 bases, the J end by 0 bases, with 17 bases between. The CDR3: CASCPEPGTSGANVLTF. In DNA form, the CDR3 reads TGTGCCAGCTGTCCAGAGCCAGGGACCTCTGGGGCCAACGTCCTGACTTTC.

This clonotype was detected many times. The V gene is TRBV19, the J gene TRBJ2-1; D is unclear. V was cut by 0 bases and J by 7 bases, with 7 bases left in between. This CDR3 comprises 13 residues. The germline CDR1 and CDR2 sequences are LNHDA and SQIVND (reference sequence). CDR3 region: CASSIDGWNEQFF. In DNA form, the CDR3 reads TGTGCCAGTAGTATAGACGGGTGGAATGAGCAGTTCTTC.

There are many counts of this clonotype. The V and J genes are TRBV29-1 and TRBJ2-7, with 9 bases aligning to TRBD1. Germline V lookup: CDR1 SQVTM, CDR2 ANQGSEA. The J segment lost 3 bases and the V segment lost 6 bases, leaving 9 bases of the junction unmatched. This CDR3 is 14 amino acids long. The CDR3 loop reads CSVVPGQGRYEQYF. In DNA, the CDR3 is TGCAGCGTCGTACCGGGACAGGGACGCTACGAGCAGTACTTC.

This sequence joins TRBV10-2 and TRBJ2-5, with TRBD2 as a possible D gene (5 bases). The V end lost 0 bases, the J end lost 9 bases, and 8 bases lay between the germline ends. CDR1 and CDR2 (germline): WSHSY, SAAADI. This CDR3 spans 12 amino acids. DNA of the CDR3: TGCGCCAGCAGTGAGTCTGGGGAGTCCCAGTACTTC. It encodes CASSESGESQYF.

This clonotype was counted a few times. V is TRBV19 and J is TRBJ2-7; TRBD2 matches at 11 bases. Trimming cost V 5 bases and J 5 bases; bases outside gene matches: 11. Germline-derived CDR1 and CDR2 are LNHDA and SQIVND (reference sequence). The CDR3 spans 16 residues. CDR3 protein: CASSPGTSGGGNEQYF. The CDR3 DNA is TGTGCCAGTAGTCCAGGGACTAGCGGAGGGGGAAACGAGCAGTACTTC.

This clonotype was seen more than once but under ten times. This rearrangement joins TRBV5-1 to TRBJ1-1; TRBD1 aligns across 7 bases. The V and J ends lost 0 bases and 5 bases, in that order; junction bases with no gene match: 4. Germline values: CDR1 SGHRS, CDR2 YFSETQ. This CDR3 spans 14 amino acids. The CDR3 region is CASSLATGETEAFF. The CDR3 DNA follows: TGCGCCAGCAGCTTGGCTACAGGGGAGACTGAAGCTTTCTTT.

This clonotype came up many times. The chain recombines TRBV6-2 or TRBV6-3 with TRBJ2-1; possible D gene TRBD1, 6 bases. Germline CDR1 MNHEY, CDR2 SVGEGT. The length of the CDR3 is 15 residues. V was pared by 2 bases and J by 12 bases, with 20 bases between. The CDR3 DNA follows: TGTGCCAGCAGTTACGTCCGGGACACGGGCTCGGGGCAGTTCTTC. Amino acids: CASSYVRDTGSGQFF.